Detailed here is one T cell receptor beta chain. What it recognizes is unknown. As the method of synthesis, 5'RACE template switching with UMIs yielded TCR beta cDNA. For each CDR3 protein, TCRdb gives one entry from its re-call of the 5' RACE reads, without DNA. The table for this sample gives roughly 430,000 distinct CDR3 sequences. These data come from a study of T cells expressing NK-cell markers. On the study more broadly: Seropositivity for HCMV was found in most of the eight sequenced donors, with one seronegative. Findings of the study overall: CD8+ T cells in 5 or 6 donors included dominant NKG2C+ clonotypes at roughly 1.0-7.0%.

This CDR3 comprises 16 residues. Per germline, CDR1 SGHDT and CDR2 YYEEEE. The receptor's source is a woman aged 18 to 69 in good health. The sample was blood T cells: a sorted CD56 or NKG2C T cell subset, CD4+ or CD8+ T cells, or bulk PBMC T cells (not recorded which). The chain joins TRBV5-6 to TRBJ2-7; TCRdb selects TRBD1, and the lack of DNA leaves this call unchecked. CDR3 amino acids: CASSFGGRSTGYEQYF.